Sequencing of this T cell receptor beta chain was carried out in a study of shared clonotypes between healthy human individuals. Findings and limits, study-wide: Naive CD4 clonotypes overlapped across a few donors at around 4.8%.

In the case of this clone: The antigen remains undetermined.

Replicate sorted-subset PCRs were loaded with roughly 190 ng DNA, roughly 33,000 T cell genomes. Clones were sequenced by immunoSEQ multiplex PCR, and TCRdb holds only the in-frame ones, with some missing. The sample has some 2.1 million clones; 85% to 95% are singletons. Per germline, CDR1 GTSNPN and CDR2 SVGIG (reference sequence). The CDR3 runs to 16 residues. Trimming removed 3 bases from V and 2 bases from J; junction bases left unmatched: 6. The chain has TRBV30 and TRBJ1-6; TRBD1 aligns across 8 bases. The sample comprised naive CD4+ T cells sorted from blood. Subset denoted: CD45RA+ positively selected. The receptor was derived from a man between 18 and 35 years old in good health. CDR3 sequence reads: CAWRGQASPYNSPLHF. In DNA form, the CDR3 reads TGTGCCTGGAGGGGACAGGCTTCCCCCTATAATTCACCCCTCCACTTT.